These 28 T cell receptor beta chains came from one sample sequenced in a study of blood T cell repertoires in COVID-19. Repertoires were generated with immunoSEQ multiplex PCR, while TCRdb's copy carries only in-frame clones and drops some. In the table there are about 260,000 clones, around 89% of which are singletons. The sequencing input was PBMCs or T cells enriched from blood (not recorded which). These receptors all come from a man in his fifties who had been exposed to COVID-19.

The J gene is TRBJ1-1, the V gene TRBV7-9; maybe TRBD1 (6 bases). There are 14 residues in the CDR3. Trimming took off 5 bases at V and 1 base at J, with 11 bases between the two ends. Germline V CDR1 and CDR2: SEHNR, FQNEAQ (reference sequence). CDR3 sequence (DNA): TGTGCCAGCAGCGCCAGGGGAGAGAACACTGAAGCTTTCTTT. Residues: CASSARGENTEAFF.

This clone has a single count. The chain uses TRBV10-1 and TRBJ2-3; 7 bases line up with TRBD1. Germline CDR1 is WNHNN and CDR2 is SYGVQD (reference sequence). This CDR3 is built from 16 residues. V was pared by 2 bases and J by 0 bases, with 5 bases of the junction left unmatched. The CDR3 DNA sequence: TGCGCCAGCAGTGAGAGACAGGGCCTGAGCACAGATACGCAGTATTTT. Amino acids: CASSERQGLSTDTQYF.

CDR3 residues: CASSLDSAYEQYF. The CDR3 DNA sequence: TGTGCCAGCAGCTTAGACTCAGCCTACGAGCAGTACTTC. This sequence joins TRBV11-2 and TRBJ2-7; D not certain. The CDR3 has 13 amino acids. Trimming took 0 bases from V and 2 from J, leaving 5 bases between them. The germline gives CDR1 SGHAT, CDR2 FQNNGV.

The chain employs TRBV29-1 and TRBJ2-7; 7 bases match TRBD1. The CDR3 totals 13 residues. Trimming took 7 bases from V and 2 from J; bases not matched to a gene: 8. The germline V gene has CDR1 SQVTM and CDR2 ANQGSEA. This chain's CDR3 is CSAQQGPTYEQYF. The DNA of the CDR3 is TGCAGCGCACAACAGGGGCCAACCTACGAGCAGTACTTC.

The V and J genes are TRBV28 and TRBJ1-2, with 9 positions matching TRBD1. J gave up 5 bases and V 2 bases, and 9 bases lay outside the gene matches. This CDR3 region has 16 residues. The germline V gene has CDR1 MDHEN and CDR2 SYDVKM. CDR3 in DNA: TGTGCCAGCAGTTTAAACCCCCGGACAGGGGAATATGGCTACACCTTC. Protein sequence: CASSLNPRTGEYGYTF.

V and J are TRBV5-1 and TRBJ2-5; TRBD2 aligns across 10 bases. The germline gives CDR1 SGHRS, CDR2 YFSETQ. V lost 5 bases, J lost 1 base, and 8 bases stayed unmatched. There are 16 residues in the CDR3. This chain's CDR3 is CASRDLAGGLQETQYF. DNA for the CDR3: TGCGCCAGCAGGGACTTAGCGGGAGGCCTCCAAGAGACCCAGTACTTC.

CDR3 amino acids: CATSSGQGEDTQYF. CDR3 in DNA: TGTGCCACCAGCAGTGGACAGGGAGAAGATACGCAGTATTTT. The rearrangement joins TRBV15 to TRBJ2-3; 8 bases are shared with TRBD1. There are 14 residues in the CDR3. The trim removed 3 bases at V and 5 bases at J, leaving 4 bases unmatched. The V gene's germline CDR1 is LNHNV and CDR2 YYDKDF (reference sequence).

The chain is built from TRBV5-1 and TRBJ2-7; D is ambiguous. The CDR3 covers 13 residues. V gave up 0 bases and J gave up 3 bases, with 7 bases separating them. Per the germline V gene, CDR1 is SGHRS and CDR2 is YFSETQ. The CDR3 DNA sequence: TGCGCCAGCAGCTTGGCAGGTAGCTACGAGCAGTACTTC. Translation: CASSLAGSYEQYF.

This chain joins TRBV24-1 and TRBJ2-3, with D hard to call. The CDR3 sequence is 15 residues long. V lost 5 bases and J lost 1, with 12 bases in between. Germline CDR1 KGHDR, CDR2 SFDVKD. CDR3 bases: TGTGCCACCAGTGGGAGCGCATTAGGCACAGATACGCAGTATTTT. Encoded protein: CATSGSALGTDTQYF.

The rearrangement links TRBV30 to TRBJ2-5; D may be TRBD1 (6 bases). Germline V gene lookup returns CDR1 GTSNPN and CDR2 SVGIG (reference sequence). Trimming removed 4 bases from V and 1 base from J, with 10 bases in between. The CDR3 has 13 amino acids. The CDR3 region has the DNA TGTGCCTGGACCGCGACAGGCCAAGAGACCCAGTACTTC. Translating gives CAWTATGQETQYF.

V usage is TRBV25-1 and J usage is TRBJ1-1; TRBD1 aligns across 8 bases. This CDR3 is built from 13 residues. V trimming: 6 bases; J trimming: 4 bases; junction bases outside the gene matches: 4. Germline V gene lookup returns CDR1 MGHDK and CDR2 SYGVNS. The CDR3 DNA reads as TGTGCCAGCAGACAGGGGGATGGCACTGAAGCTTTCTTT. This gives the protein CASRQGDGTEAFF.

The chain is built from TRBV7-8 and TRBJ1-5; 7 bases are shared with TRBD1. Germline V CDR1 and CDR2: SGHVS, FQNEAQ. The CDR3 runs to 13 residues. Here the CDR3 reads CGTGLSPDQPQHF. In DNA form, the CDR3 reads TGTGGGACAGGTTTATCCCCTGATCAGCCCCAGCATTTT.

The chain recombines TRBV5-1 with TRBJ1-1; D gene unclear. This CDR3 has 13 residues. Germline CDR1 SGHRS, CDR2 YFSETQ. The ends were cut back, 6 bases at V and 1 base at J, with 10 bases in the middle. This chain's CDR3 is CASTKAGNTEAFF. Written as DNA, the CDR3 is TGCGCCAGCACCAAGGCGGGGAACACTGAAGCTTTCTTT. The full variable domain, its missing parts supplied by reference TRBV5-1 and TRBJ1-1, is KAGVTQTPRYLIKTRGQQVTLSCSPISGHRSVSWYQQTPGQGLQFLFEYFSETQRNKGNFPGRFSGRQFSNSRSEMNVSTLELGDSALYLCASTKAGNTEAFFGQGTRLTVV.

The J gene is TRBJ1-5, the V gene TRBV11-2; TRBD1 might be the D (6 bases). CDR3 length: 17 amino acids. V was pared by 1 base and J by 2 bases, with 15 bases between. Germline CDR1 SGHAT, CDR2 FQNNGV. CDR3 residues: CASSLGAGAFGNQPQHF. The CDR3 region has the DNA TGTGCCAGCAGCTTAGGGGCAGGGGCGTTTGGCAATCAGCCCCAGCATTTT. Using reference TRBV11-2 and TRBJ1-5 for the parts outside the CDR3, the full variable domain is EAGVAQSPRYKIIEKRQSVAFWCNPISGHATLYWYQQILGQGPKLLIQFQNNGVVDDSQLPKDRFSAERLKGVDSTLKIQPAKLEDSAVYLCASSLGAGAFGNQPQHFGDGTRLSIL.

This rearrangement joins TRBV5-1 to TRBJ2-1, with TRBD2 matching 14 bases. The CDR3 length is 14 residues. Germline V gene data show CDR1 as SGHRS and CDR2 as YFSETQ. V gave up 7 bases and J gave up 8 bases; unmatched junction bases: 5. CDR3 residues: CASRTSGGTDEQFF. The CDR3 bases are TGCGCCAGCCGGACTAGCGGGGGGACGGATGAGCAGTTCTTC.

This chain uses TRBV15 with TRBJ2-7; D is unclear. Trimming cost V 1 base and J 3 bases, with 7 bases left between them. The CDR3 sequence is 13 residues long. The germline CDR1 and CDR2 sequences are LNHNV and YYDKDF (reference sequence). The CDR3 sequence: CATSRVELYEQYF. CDR3 DNA sequence: TGTGCCACCAGCAGAGTAGAGCTCTACGAGCAGTACTTC.

The V and J genes are TRBV18 and TRBJ1-4, with TRBD1 matching 7 bases. This CDR3 is 14 amino acids long. V dropped 4 bases and J dropped 4; count of bases not matched to a gene: 3. Per the germline V gene, CDR1 is KGHSH and CDR2 is LQKENI. The DNA for the CDR3 is TGTGCCAGCTCACGGGGACAGAATAATGAAAAACTGTTTTTT. This gives the protein CASSRGQNNEKLFF.

The V call is TRBV5-1, the J call TRBJ1-1; D possibly corresponds to TRBD1 (5 bases). Between the trimmed V and J ends, which lost 0 bases and 7 bases, there was a span of 13 bases. The CDR3 runs to 14 residues. Germline-derived CDR1 and CDR2 are SGHRS and YFSETQ. The CDR3 reads CASSLVTGEDEAFF. The DNA for the CDR3 is TGCGCCAGCAGCTTGGTAACGGGGGAGGATGAAGCTTTCTTT.

V usage is TRBV5-5 and J usage is TRBJ1-1; TRBD1 matches 7 bases. CDR1 is SGHKS, CDR2 YYEKEE, per germline (reference sequence). The CDR3 loop spans 15 amino acids. V lost 4 bases, J lost 5 bases, and 11 bases stayed unmatched. The CDR3 spells CASSIARQGRTEAFF. CDR3 coding DNA: TGTGCCAGCAGCATAGCAAGACAGGGACGGACTGAAGCTTTCTTT.

This clone showed up just once. CDR3 sequence: CATSDLDRSSKNSYNEQFF. In DNA, the CDR3 is TGTGCCACCAGTGATTTGGATCGGTCTTCGAAAAACTCCTACAATGAGCAGTTCTTC. The J gene is TRBJ2-1, the V gene TRBV24-1, with D hard to call. The V end lost 0 bases, the J end lost 0 bases, and 17 bases lay between the germline ends. The CDR3 covers 19 residues. The germline V gene encodes CDR1 KGHDR and CDR2 SFDVKD.

The rearrangement links TRBV10-3 to TRBJ2-7; D is perhaps TRBD2 (5 bases). Germline values: CDR1 ENHRY, CDR2 SYGVKD. V was shortened by 8 bases and J by 0 bases, with 11 bases between the two germline ends. The CDR3 is 13 residues long. The DNA of the CDR3 is TGTGCCATCTGGGCGGGTGGCTCCTACGAGCAGTACGTC. Its translation is CAIWAGGSYEQYV.

The table lists this clone with a count of one. The chain combines TRBV4-1 with TRBJ2-7; a possible D gene is TRBD1 (6 bases). Trimming took off 4 bases at V and 2 bases at J, with 21 bases between the two ends. The germline V gene has CDR1 MGHRA and CDR2 YSYEKL. The CDR3 has 17 amino acids. This CDR3 reads CASSLIPHTGNTYEQYF. DNA for the CDR3: TGCGCCAGCAGCCTAATACCACATACAGGGAACACCTACGAGCAGTACTTC.

This clone appeared once. The chain recombines TRBV11-2 with TRBJ2-1; 16 bases line up with TRBD2. Germline V CDR1 and CDR2: SGHAT, FQNNGV. The CDR3 totals 19 residues. J lost 7 bases, V lost 5 bases, and 14 bases had no gene match. The CDR3 sequence: CASSQDGTSGRAARNEQFF. CDR3 bases: TGTGCCAGCAGCCAAGACGGGACTAGCGGGAGGGCAGCTAGGAATGAGCAGTTCTTC. The full variable domain, its missing parts supplied by reference TRBV11-2 and TRBJ2-1, is EAGVAQSPRYKIIEKRQSVAFWCNPISGHATLYWYQQILGQGPKLLIQFQNNGVVDDSQLPKDRFSAERLKGVDSTLKIQPAKLEDSAVYLCASSQDGTSGRAARNEQFFGPGTRLTVL.

The rearrangement links TRBV3-1 (or the pseudogene TRBV3-2) to TRBJ1-6; D is possibly TRBD1 (6 bases). V shed 6 bases and J shed 7 bases, with 16 bases lying between them. This CDR3 comprises 15 residues. Germline V gene sequence: CDR1 LGHDT, CDR2 YNNKEL (reference sequence). This chain's CDR3 is CASSLSRGENSPLHF. CDR3 in DNA: TGTGCCAGCAGTCTAAGCAGGGGAGAGAATTCACCCCTCCACTTT.

This chain's CDR3 is CASSIQQDRNTGELFF. The CDR3 DNA reads as TGTGCCAGCAGCATCCAGCAGGACAGAAACACCGGGGAGCTGTTTTTT. The chain uses TRBV9 and TRBJ2-2, with D maybe TRBD1 (6 bases). V lost 4 bases to trimming and J lost 2 bases, with 15 bases between them. Looked up from germline, CDR1 is SGDLS and CDR2 is YYNGEE. The CDR3 length is 16 residues.

V gene TRBV29-1 combines with J gene TRBJ1-2; TRBD1 agrees at 8 bases. Trimming removed 7 bases from V and 3 bases from J; junction bases left unmatched: 7. Per the germline V gene, CDR1 is SQVTM and CDR2 is ANQGSEA. There are 13 residues in the CDR3. The CDR3 region is CSAAGGFDYGYTF. The CDR3 bases are TGCAGCGCTGCAGGGGGCTTCGACTATGGCTACACCTTC.

This chain connects TRBV9 to TRBJ1-6; 7 bases agree with TRBD1. J lost 10 bases, V lost 3 bases, and 10 bases had no gene match. The CDR3 consists of 15 residues. Per germline, CDR1 SGDLS and CDR2 YYNGEE. This chain's CDR3 is CASSATGEGGSPLHF. CDR3 DNA: TGTGCCAGCAGCGCCACTGGAGAAGGGGGCTCACCCCTCCACTTT. The full variable domain, its missing parts supplied by reference TRBV9 and TRBJ1-6, is DSGVTQTPKHLITATGQRVTLRCSPRSGDLSVYWYQQSLDQGLQFLIQYYNGEERAKGNILERFSAQQFPDLHSELNLSSLELGDSALYFCASSATGEGGSPLHFGNGTRLTVT.

The V and J genes are TRBV9 and TRBJ2-7; TRBD1 agrees at 8 bases. V lost 3 bases, J lost 3 bases, and 5 bases stayed unmatched. Germline lookup yields CDR1 SGDLS and CDR2 YYNGEE. This CDR3 has 14 amino acids. Here the CDR3 reads CASSATGGSYEQYF. DNA for the CDR3: TGTGCCAGCAGCGCAACAGGGGGGAGCTACGAGCAGTACTTC.